A single sample gave rise to the 21 T cell receptor beta chains below, sequenced in a study of early T cells in non-severe SARS-CoV-2 infection. TCRdb fed the 5' RACE reads into MiXCR, producing one record per CDR3 protein. This sample has nearly 80,000 distinct CDR3 sequences, with around 13% found just once. Input material: whole blood. Receptors were obtained from an adult who was a healthcare worker with PCR-confirmed SARS-CoV-2 infection or an uninfected control (not recorded which).

This clonotype has at least ten counts. V usage is TRBV6-5 and J usage is TRBJ2-2; TRBD1 matches 8 bases. The CDR3 has 15 amino acids. The V gene end was trimmed by 2 bases and the J gene end by 4 bases; junction bases not matched to a gene: 3. Germline V gene data show CDR1 as MNHEY and CDR2 as SVGAGI. Written as DNA, the CDR3 is TGTGCCAGCAGTTACGTGGACAGGGCCACCGGGGAGCTGTTTTTT. This gives the protein CASSYVDRATGELFF.

This clonotype was seen at least ten times. The chain is built from TRBV6-1 and TRBJ1-2; 7 bases are a match to TRBD1. The CDR3 extends over 15 amino acids. Germline assignment: CDR1 MNHNS and CDR2 SASEGT. The junction had 6 bases not matched to a gene; V was cut back by 0 bases and J by 5 bases. The CDR3 protein is CASSEALGQLYGYTF. The CDR3 DNA is TGTGCCAGCAGTGAAGCTTTGGGACAGCTATATGGCTACACCTTC.

There are a few counts of this clonotype. The genes are TRBV4-3 and TRBJ1-6, with D possibly matching TRBD1 (6 bases). The V end was cut by 0 bases, the J end by 8 bases, with 14 bases between. CDR1 and CDR2 from the germline V gene are LGHNA and YSLEER. The CDR3 sequence is 16 residues long. CDR3 nucleotide sequence: TGCGCCAGCAGCCAAGATGTGGGGGCATTAGATTCACCCCTCCACTTT. It yields the protein CASSQDVGALDSPLHF.

Only a few counts were recorded for this clonotype. This rearrangement joins TRBV14 to TRBJ2-7; possible D gene TRBD1, 6 bases. V gave up 1 base and J gave up 5 bases, with 12 bases separating them. CDR1 SGHDN and CDR2 FVKESK come from the germline V gene. The CDR3 length is 14 residues. The CDR3 loop reads CASSQVGTTHEQYF. The CDR3 DNA reads as TGTGCCAGCAGCCAAGTTGGGACAACCCACGAGCAGTACTTC.

This clonotype was seen repeatedly, ten times or more. The chain is built from TRBV27 and TRBJ1-2, with TRBD1 matching 7 bases. V was clipped by 5 bases and J by 4 bases; unmatched bases: 13. Germline lookup yields CDR1 MNHEY and CDR2 SMNVEV (reference sequence). This CDR3 region has 16 residues. CDR3 bases: TGTGCCAGCAGTCTTACGGGGCAGGGGGGGGCCTATGGCTACACCTTC. It encodes CASSLTGQGGAYGYTF.

The chain couples TRBV6-5 to TRBJ1-3; D call uncertain. In germline, CDR1 is MNHEY, CDR2 SVGAGI. The ends were cut back, 2 bases at V and 4 bases at J, with 9 bases in the middle. The CDR3 totals 14 residues. The CDR3 is CASSYGERGNTIYF. The CDR3 DNA reads TGTGCCAGCAGTTACGGGGAGCGGGGAAACACCATATATTTT.

Ten or more counts support this clonotype. The V gene is TRBV28, the J gene TRBJ1-1; TRBD1 might be the D (5 bases). V was clipped by 2 bases and J by 7 bases, with 14 bases between them. Germline V gene lookup returns CDR1 MDHEN and CDR2 SYDVKM. This CDR3 comprises 14 residues. Here the CDR3 reads CASSLHGARVEAFF. The CDR3 bases are TGTGCCAGCAGTTTACACGGGGCGAGGGTTGAAGCTTTCTTT.

The V gene is TRBV5-5, the J gene TRBJ1-6; D is possibly TRBD1 (5 bases). Trimming stripped 3 bases from V and 7 bases from J, with 11 bases between. Germline V gene sequence: CDR1 SGHKS, CDR2 YYEKEE (reference sequence). The CDR3 runs to 14 residues. In nucleotides, the CDR3 is TGTGCCAGCAGCTCCGACAGTAAGAATTCACCCCTCCACTTT. Its protein is CASSSDSKNSPLHF. The whole variable domain, remainder taken from reference TRBV5-5 and TRBJ1-6, is DAGVTQSPTHLIKTRGQQVTLRCSPISGHKSVSWYQQVLGQGPQFIFQYYEKEERGRGNFPDRFSARQFPNYSSELNVNALLLGDSALYLCASSSDSKNSPLHFGNGTRLTVT.

This clonotype was picked up many times. V gene TRBV7-9 combines with J gene TRBJ2-3; no firm D call. Trimming took off 1 base at V and 5 bases at J, with 10 bases between the two ends. Germline values: CDR1 SEHNR, CDR2 FQNEAQ (reference sequence). The CDR3 length is 14 residues. The CDR3 nucleotides are TGTGCCAGCAGCTTAGTGTCATCGAGAGATACGCAGTATTTT. This gives the protein CASSLVSSRDTQYF.

This chain links TRBV29-1 with TRBJ2-1, with 7 bases lining up with TRBD2. Germline V gene data show CDR1 as SQVTM and CDR2 as ANQGSEA. V dropped 7 bases and J dropped 7; count of bases not matched to a gene: 7. This CDR3 comprises 12 residues. The CDR3 nucleotides read TGCAGCGCCAGGGCTAGCGGTAATGAGCAGTTCTTC. This codes for CSARASGNEQFF.

The chain recombines TRBV2 with TRBJ2-1; D remains ambiguous. V was trimmed by 7 bases and J by 0 bases, leaving 13 bases between them. In germline, CDR1 is SNHLY, CDR2 FYNNEI. The CDR3 is 15 residues long. CDR3 sequence reads: CASTPEPSSYNEQFF. CDR3 sequence (DNA): TGTGCCAGCACCCCAGAGCCAAGCTCCTACAATGAGCAGTTCTTC.

This clonotype was recorded at least ten times. V gene TRBV6-6 combines with J gene TRBJ1-4, with TRBD1 matching 8 bases. The V and J ends lost 6 bases and 3 bases, in that order; junction bases with no gene match: 3. The CDR3 spans 14 residues. Germline V lookup: CDR1 MNHNY, CDR2 SVGAGI (reference sequence). CDR3 region: CASRTQGANEKLFF. As DNA, the CDR3 is TGTGCCAGCAGAACACAGGGGGCTAATGAAAAACTGTTTTTT.

This clonotype was observed a few times. V is TRBV7-2 and J is TRBJ1-2; weak D call: TRBD1 (5 bases). Germline V gene data show CDR1 as SGHTA and CDR2 as FQGNSA. The CDR3 runs to 14 residues. V gave up 2 bases and J gave up 6 bases, with 13 bases separating them. As DNA, the CDR3 is TGTGCCAGCAGCTTACAGCCAGGGCTTGATGGCTACACCTTC. Encoded protein: CASSLQPGLDGYTF.

The chain employs TRBV30 and TRBJ2-7; D gene uncertain. CDR3 size: 10 residues. Per germline, CDR1 GTSNPN and CDR2 SVGIG (reference sequence). The V and J ends lost 5 bases and 3 bases respectively, with 5 bases between them. This CDR3 reads CAWGDYEQYF. CDR3 in DNA: TGTGCCTGGGGTGACTACGAGCAGTACTTC.

This clonotype was seen more than once but under ten times. The chain couples TRBV20-1 to TRBJ1-5, with D possibly being TRBD1 (5 bases). Germline CDR1 reads DFQATT; CDR2 reads SNEGSKA (reference sequence). The V gene lost 3 bases and the J gene lost 1 base, with 7 bases spanning the gap. There are 13 residues in the CDR3. The CDR3, as DNA: TGCAGTGCTAGGGGGGACAGCAATCAGCCCCAGCATTTT. Residues: CSARGDSNQPQHF.

This clonotype has at least ten counts. V is TRBV11-2 and J is TRBJ2-2; D possibly corresponds to TRBD1 (6 bases). The CDR3 is 14 residues long. CDR1 is SGHAT, CDR2 FQNNGV, per germline. The V end was cut by 8 bases, the J end by 5 bases, with 15 bases between. The CDR3 protein is CASPSTGRTGELFF. DNA of the CDR3: TGTGCCAGCCCCTCGACAGGAAGGACCGGGGAGCTGTTTTTT.

This clonotype was counted ten times or more. The chain couples TRBV11-2 to TRBJ2-3; 11 bases agree with TRBD2. The germline V gene has CDR1 SGHAT and CDR2 FQNNGV. V was clipped by 4 bases and J by 3 bases; unmatched bases: 12. This CDR3 region has 18 residues. The CDR3 sequence: CASSSHRGLAEGTDTQYF. DNA of the CDR3: TGTGCCAGCAGCTCCCACCGGGGACTAGCGGAAGGAACAGATACGCAGTATTTT.

This clonotype was counted at least ten times. This chain links TRBV20-1 with TRBJ2-3; D uncertain. The V and J ends lost 3 bases and 0 bases respectively, with 10 bases between them. The CDR3 runs 14 residues. The V gene's germline CDR1 is DFQATT and CDR2 SNEGSKA (reference sequence). CDR3 region: CSARVIISTDTQYF. The CDR3 nucleotides read TGCAGTGCTAGGGTAATTATTAGCACAGATACGCAGTATTTT.

This clonotype was recorded at least ten times. The genes are TRBV29-1 and TRBJ1-1; 7 nucleotides align to TRBD1. CDR3 size: 13 residues. J was trimmed by 5 bases and V by 6 bases; bases with no gene match: 9. Germline V gene sequence: CDR1 SQVTM, CDR2 ANQGSEA. The DNA of the CDR3 is TGCAGCGTGGGAACAGGGGAATGGACTGAAGCTTTCTTT. It translates to CSVGTGEWTEAFF.

This clonotype has at least ten counts. The rearrangement links TRBV14 to TRBJ2-1, with D uncertain. The CDR3 has 13 residues. V dropped 4 bases and J dropped 9 bases, with 13 bases sitting between them. Germline CDR1 SGHDN, CDR2 FVKESK. CDR3 amino acids: CASSLHSPSEQFF. The CDR3 region has the DNA TGTGCCAGCAGCCTCCACAGTCCGAGTGAGCAGTTCTTC. The full variable domain, completed using reference TRBV14 and TRBJ2-1, is EAGVTQFPSHSVIEKGQTVTLRCDPISGHDNLYWYRRVMGKEIKFLLHFVKESKQDESGMPNNRFLAERTGGTYSTLKVQPAELEDSGVYFCASSLHSPSEQFFGPGTRLTVL.

At least ten counts were recorded for this clonotype. The V gene is TRBV29-1, the J gene TRBJ1-1; weak D call: TRBD1 (5 bases). Deletions cut 4 bases from V and 2 bases from J, with 8 bases between. Per germline, CDR1 SQVTM and CDR2 ANQGSEA. The CDR3 is made up of 12 amino acids. As DNA, the CDR3 is TGCAGCGTTGTAAGGGGAAACACTGAAGCTTTCTTT. Translated, it gives CSVVRGNTEAFF.